This paragraph covers one T cell receptor beta chain sequence. The antigen remains unidentified. The entry originates in a study of Tregs in tolerant kidney transplant recipients. CDR1 and CDR2 (germline): GTSNPN, SVGIG (reference sequence). The CDR3 extends over 15 amino acids. Libraries were prepared by immunoSEQ multiplex PCR; TCRdb keeps only in-frame clonotypes and omits some of them. The sample holds 200,000 to 300,000 clones, roughly 84% seen once. Study results and caveats: This study did not directly address biological reproducibility.

Sequences were obtained from CD4+ T cells from blood. The TCR originated in a human donor in good health. The chain is built from TRBV30 and TRBJ1-5; tentatively, D is TRBD1 (5 bases). In nucleotides, the CDR3 is TGTGTCCGATCCGGGCAGGGTAAAAGGAATCAGCCCCAGCATTTT. It encodes CVRSGQGKRNQPQHF.